This T cell receptor beta chain came from a study of long-term antiretroviral therapy in people with HIV. General study results and limits: Repertoires from HIV showed CDR3 length ranges narrower than those of controls.

As to this clone: Its antigen is undetermined.

Germline V gene sequence: CDR1 LGHNA, CDR2 YNFKEQ. Germline trimming cut 4 bases from V and 3 bases from J; bases unmatched to any gene: 9. This CDR3 has 15 amino acids. Run at survey level, the immunoSEQ assay was version v3.0. Per sample, sequencing targeted roughly 35,000-50,000 T-cell genomes. Sequenced by immunoSEQ multiplex PCR; TCRdb stores in-frame clones only, minus some. The sample lists some 16,000 clones; more than 60% were seen once. The receptor was derived from a man aged 35-49 years with HIV. The chain couples TRBV4-2 to TRBJ2-7; 7 bases match TRBD1. This specimen was unsorted PBMCs, taken 2.1 years after starting antiretroviral therapy. In nucleotides, the CDR3 is TGTGCCAGCAGCCTCCTGACAGGGCAGAACTACGAGCAGTACTTC. Protein sequence: CASSLLTGQNYEQYF.